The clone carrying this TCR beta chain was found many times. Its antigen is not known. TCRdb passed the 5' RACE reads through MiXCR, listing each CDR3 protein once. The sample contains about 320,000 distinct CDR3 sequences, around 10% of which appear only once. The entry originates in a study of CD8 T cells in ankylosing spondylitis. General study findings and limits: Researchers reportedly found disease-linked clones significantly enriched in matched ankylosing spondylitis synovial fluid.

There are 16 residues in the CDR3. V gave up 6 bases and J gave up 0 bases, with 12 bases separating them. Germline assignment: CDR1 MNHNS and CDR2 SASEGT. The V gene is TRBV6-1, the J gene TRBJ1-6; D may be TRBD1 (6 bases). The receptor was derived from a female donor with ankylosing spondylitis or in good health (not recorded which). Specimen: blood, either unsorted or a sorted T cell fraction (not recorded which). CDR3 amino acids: CASSVQGRSYNSPLHF. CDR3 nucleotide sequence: TGTGCCAGCAGCGTACAGGGACGCTCCTATAATTCACCCCTCCACTTT.